These T cell receptor beta chains were read from a single sample in a study of cytomegalovirus exposure and HLA in healthy donors. Sequencing used immunoSEQ multiplex PCR; TCRdb keeps in-frame clones, though not all of them. This repertoire shows 95,000 to 150,000 clones, 81% found once; its top ten account for under 4.5%. Sequencing used PBMCs. Source of these receptors: a man between 18 and 29 years old in good health and CMV-seropositive. Each CDR3 is given with its conserved first and last residue. The order of the fields is V gene, D gene, J gene, clone size, CDR3 DNA, CDR3 protein. A D gene is named only where the DNA matches it firmly. The size field is filled for only some rows; it gives once, few, many or a size class.

TRBV6-6,.,TRBJ1-3,.,TGTGCCAGCAGTCGGGGAGAATCTGGAAACACCATATATTTT,CASSRGESGNTIYF
TRBV29-1,TRBD1,TRBJ1-5,once,TGCAGCGCCATTGGGGACAGTAATCAGCCCCAGCATTTT,CSAIGDSNQPQHF
TRBV7-9,.,TRBJ2-3,once,TGTGCCAGCAGCTTTAGACAGGTCGGGGATACGCAGTATTTT,CASSFRQVGDTQYF
TRBV6-1,.,TRBJ2-5,.,TGTGCCAGCAGGGGGGGAAACACGCAAGAGACCCAGTACTTC,CASRGGNTQETQYF
TRBV7-2,TRBD2,TRBJ2-3,.,TGTGCCAGCAGCTTAGTGTCGGGCGGGGGGGTATACACAGATACGCAGTATTTT,CASSLVSGGGVYTDTQYF
TRBV5-6,.,TRBJ1-1,.,TGTGCCAGCAGCGGGAGGGCGAACACTGAAGCTTTCTTT,CASSGRANTEAFF
TRBV2,TRBD1,TRBJ2-7,.,TGTGCCAGCAGTTCCTTGGGACAGACCTACGAGCAGTACTTC,CASSSLGQTYEQYF
TRBV4-3,TRBD1,TRBJ2-7,.,TGCGCCAGCAGCCAAGCCCAGGGGGCGTACGAGCAGTACTTC,CASSQAQGAYEQYF
TRBV7-2,TRBD1,TRBJ1-2,.,TGTGCCAGCAGCTTAGCGCCCGTAAGACAGGGGCGATACTATGGCTACACCTTC,CASSLAPVRQGRYYGYTF
TRBV6-1,.,TRBJ2-7,.,TGTGCCAGCAGTGAAGCTGGTGGGGGAGGAGTTATTATCGACGAGCAGTACTTC,CASSEAGGGGVIIDEQYF
TRBV7-2,TRBD2,TRBJ2-5,.,TGTGCCAGACCAAGCAATCGAGGATCGGGACTAGCGGGGGCCGCCCAGTACTTC,CARPSNRGSGLAGAAQYF
TRBV7-9,.,TRBJ1-1,.,TGTGCCAGCAGCTTAGGCTCAGGGAATCGGTTTAAGGACACTGAAGCTTTCTTT,CASSLGSGNRFKDTEAFF
TRBV7-2,TRBD2,TRBJ2-5,.,TGTGCCAGCAGCTTAGGGTCCTCCCTAGCGGCGAAAGAGACCCAGTACTTC,CASSLGSSLAAKETQYF
TRBV7-8,.,TRBJ2-2,.,TGTGCCAGCAGCTTAGTTAACCGGCAGGGTCTGGGGGAGCTGTTTTTT,CASSLVNRQGLGELFF
TRBV5-6,.,TRBJ1-4,.,TGTGCCAGCAGCTTGTACGACAGACGAGGCGAAAAACTGTTTTTT,CASSLYDRRGEKLFF
TRBV6-6,.,TRBJ1-1,.,TGTGCCAGCAGATCCGCGGGGGCCACTGAAGCTTTCTTT,CASRSAGATEAFF
TRBV30,.,TRBJ1-2,once,TGTGCCTGGAGTGCGAGGAGCGTCGGCCTCTATGGCTACACCTTC,CAWSARSVGLYGYTF
TRBV11-2,TRBD1,TRBJ2-5,once,TGTGCCAGCAGCTTAGTTCACCCCGGGACAGTCCGCGGGGAGACCCAGTACTTC,CASSLVHPGTVRGETQYF
TRBV11-2,.,TRBJ2-1,few,TGTGCCAGCAGCTTTTCTTTCGGAGGGGAGACCGACAATGAGCAGTTCTTC,CASSFSFGGETDNEQFF
TRBV11-3,TRBD2,TRBJ2-3,once,TGTGCCAGCAGCTTAGTCGCGGGGGGGCTATCGGATACGCAGTATTTT,CASSLVAGGLSDTQYF
TRBV29-1,TRBD2,TRBJ2-1,.,TGCAGCGCCCGCGGGGGGGAGATAACCTACAATGAGCAGTTCTTC,CSARGGEITYNEQFF
TRBV14,TRBD2,TRBJ2-1,.,TGTGCCAGCAGCCCCGGACCCTCGGCGGGGGAGTTCTTC,CASSPGPSAGEFF
TRBV19,TRBD2,TRBJ2-7,.,TGTGCCAGTAGTACCTTAGCGGGGAGCTCCTACGAGCAGTACTTC,CASSTLAGSSYEQYF
TRBV11-2,.,TRBJ2-7,.,TGTGCCAGCAGCCTCAACCACGCCAATTACGGGCAGTACTTC,CASSLNHANYGQYF
TRBV5-1,TRBD1,TRBJ2-7,.,TGCGCCAGCAGCTTTGGACAGGGAATCTACGAGCAGTACTTC,CASSFGQGIYEQYF
TRBV7-8,.,TRBJ1-2,.,TGTGCCAGCAGCTTTTCTACCCCAATCTATGGCTACACCTTC,CASSFSTPIYGYTF
TRBV7-6,.,TRBJ2-2,.,TGTGCCAGCAGCCCGGGGGGCTCCACCGGGGAGCTGTTTTTT,CASSPGGSTGELFF
TRBV4-3,.,TRBJ2-5,.,TGCGCCAGCAGCCAAGGGGCAGGAATGGGGACCCAGTACTTC,CASSQGAGMGTQYF
TRBV13,.,TRBJ1-2,.,TGTGCCAGCAGCTTAAGGAGCCCTAACTATGGCTACACCTTC,CASSLRSPNYGYTF
TRBV6-1,.,TRBJ1-5,.,TGTGCCAGCAGTGTCTCTGTCCAGCCCCAGCATTTT,CASSVSVQPQHF
TRBV7-9,.,TRBJ2-7,.,TGTGCCAGCAGTCAATCAGGTTCCCGCTACGAGCAGTACTTC,CASSQSGSRYEQYF
TRBV19,TRBD1,TRBJ1-1,.,TGTGCCAGTAGTGTTGGACAGGGCCAAATGAACACTGAAGCTTTCTTT,CASSVGQGQMNTEAFF
TRBV18,.,TRBJ2-4,.,TGTGCCAGCTCACCAATGGGGCCCTCTGGAAACATTCAGTACTTC,CASSPMGPSGNIQYF
TRBV7-9,.,TRBJ2-5,.,TGTGCCAGCAGCCGACGGGGTGATCGGGAGACCCAGTACTTC,CASSRRGDRETQYF
TRBV6-5,TRBD1,TRBJ2-7,.,TGTGCCAGCAGCCCCAGCAGGGGGCGATCCCACGAGCAGTACTTC,CASSPSRGRSHEQYF
TRBV7-2,TRBD1,TRBJ1-2,.,TGTGCCAGCAGCTTTGGACAGGGGTATGGCTACACCTTC,CASSFGQGYGYTF
TRBV6-6,TRBD1,TRBJ1-5,once,TGTGCCAGCAGTCCGACAGGGATGAATAAGCCCCAGCATTTT,CASSPTGMNKPQHF
TRBV11-3,.,TRBJ2-1,.,TGTGCCAGCAGCTCCGGTGCGCGGGCCTCCTACAATGAGCAGTTCTTC,CASSSGARASYNEQFF
TRBV6-6,TRBD2,TRBJ2-3,.,TGTGCCAGCAGTTACTTCAAGCGGGGTACAGATACGCAGTATTTT,CASSYFKRGTDTQYF
TRBV5-6,.,TRBJ1-1,few,TGTGCCAGCAGCTTGGTCAGGGGAGATACTGAAGCTTTCTTT,CASSLVRGDTEAFF
TRBV4-1,.,TRBJ1-4,.,TGCGCCAGCAGCCAAGTCAGGGGAGAGGGGGAAAAACTGTTTTTT,CASSQVRGEGEKLFF
TRBV5-1,.,TRBJ1-1,few,TGCGCCAGCAGCTTGGTGGCAGGGTGGGACACTGAAGCTTTCTTT,CASSLVAGWDTEAFF
TRBV19,.,TRBJ1-2,.,TGTGCCAGTAATGATCCGTCCTCAGGGGGCTACACCTTC,CASNDPSSGGYTF
TRBV18,TRBD1,TRBJ2-3,.,TGTGCCAGCTCACCAGTCCCGGACAGGGTCACAGATACGCAGTATTTT,CASSPVPDRVTDTQYF
TRBV19,.,TRBJ1-5,.,TGTGCCAGTACTTGGGGGACTACTAATCAGCCCCAGCATTTT,CASTWGTTNQPQHF
TRBV6-5,.,TRBJ1-2,.,TGTGCCAGCAGCCAGAAGGGCAGGGAGGCTAGCTACACCTTC,CASSQKGREASYTF
TRBV9,TRBD1,TRBJ2-7,.,TGTGCCAGCAGCGTAGCGGGACAGGGGCGAGACGAGCAGTACTTC,CASSVAGQGRDEQYF
TRBV7-9,TRBD1,TRBJ2-1,few,TGTGCCAGCAGCTTCGGCCATGGACAGGGGGCTTTGGATGAGCAGTTCTTC,CASSFGHGQGALDEQFF
TRBV5-6,.,TRBJ1-5,.,TGTGCCAGCAGCTTGGGGACAGTTAATCAGCCCCAGCATTTT,CASSLGTVNQPQHF
TRBV6-4,.,TRBJ1-2,.,TGTGCCAGCAGTGTTTCTCGAGGGTCCCTCAACTATGGCTACACCTTC,CASSVSRGSLNYGYTF
TRBV7-9,.,TRBJ1-3,once,TGTGCCAGCAAAACCATGAGCTCTGGAAACACCATATATTTT,CASKTMSSGNTIYF
TRBV4-3,.,TRBJ2-7,.,TGCGCCAGTAGCCAAGATATCGGGACAATCTCCTACGAGCAGTACTTC,CASSQDIGTISYEQYF
TRBV7-8,.,TRBJ2-7,few,TGTGCCAGCTCATTACACAGGGTTTCGTCCTACGAGCAGTACTTC,CASSLHRVSSYEQYF
TRBV2,.,TRBJ2-4,.,TGTGCCAGCAGGACCCCACGGGAGCAGTACTTC,CASRTPREQYF
TRBV30,.,TRBJ2-3,.,TGTGCCTGGAGTACACTTAACAGGCAAGAGCCTGACACAGATACGCAGTATTTT,CAWSTLNRQEPDTDTQYF